This T cell receptor (beta chain) was captured in a study of blood T cell repertoires in COVID-19. Enrolled through a virtual design, the participants were between 18 and 89 years of age and came from 24 US areas. In the study's own analysis: Scientists estimated how many nucleated cells there were by amplifying reference gene primers. Method: immunoSEQ multiplex PCR; TCRdb's copy keeps in-frame clones and lacks some. V and J calls and clone size are copied from that table; D and trimming were computed from the DNA. This sample carries under 300,000 clones, about 88% of them seen once, and the ten largest clones take around 2%. This CDR3 spans 14 amino acids.

The sequencing sample was made of PBMCs or T cells enriched from blood (not recorded which). The chain combines TRBV12-1 with TRBJ2-7; TRBD1, as called in the table, went unchecked against the DNA. TRBV12-1 is a listed pseudogene. The TCR was taken from a woman aged 55-69 years in a cohort exposed to, infected with or recovered from COVID-19 (not recorded which). In DNA, the CDR3 is TGTGCCAGCCTCGCGGCAGGGTGTAGCTACGAGCAGTACTTC. Protein sequence: CASLAAGCSYEQYF.